These T cell receptor beta chains were read from a single sample in a study of blood T cell repertoires in COVID-19. The method was immunoSEQ multiplex PCR; TCRdb's version includes in-frame clones alone and lacks a portion of them. The sample lists hundreds of thousands of clones, nearly 90% occurring once. Source material: PBMCs or T cells enriched from blood (not recorded which). These TCRs come from a woman aged 18-29 years with acute COVID-19. Both conserved end residues are part of each CDR3. Fields, in order: CDR3 DNA, CDR3 protein, J gene, V gene, D gene, clone size. A D gene is named only where the DNA matches it firmly. Some rows mark clone size as missing; the rest say once, few, many or name a class of expanded clone.

TGTGCCAGCACCGTCGACAGGGCGGCCCCTGAAGCTTTCTTT | CASTVDRAAPEAFF | TRBJ1-1 | TRBV28 | TRBD1 | NA
TGTGCCAGCAGCTTAGGGGGGACTAGCGGGAACGAGCAGTACTTC | CASSLGGTSGNEQYF | TRBJ2-7 | TRBV11-3 | TRBD2 | NA
TGTGCCAGCAGTCTAGTACCCGGGACAGGGATAAACGAGCAGTACTTC | CASSLVPGTGINEQYF | TRBJ2-7 | TRBV7-2 | TRBD1 | NA
TGCGCCAGCAGCTTGACAGGGAAGGCCGGGGAGCTGTTTTTT | CASSLTGKAGELFF | TRBJ2-2 | TRBV5-1 | NA | NA
TGTGCCTGGAGTGCCCAATTGACCGGGGAGCTGTTTTTT | CAWSAQLTGELFF | TRBJ2-2 | TRBV30 | NA | NA
TGTGCCAGCAGTAGGGGGTACAATTCACCCCTCCACTTT | CASSRGYNSPLHF | TRBJ1-6 | TRBV28 | NA | once
TGTGCCAGCAGCTATGGGCAGGGGCCAGACTATGGCTACACCTTC | CASSYGQGPDYGYTF | TRBJ1-2 | TRBV7-6 | NA | once
TGTGCCAGCACCTCAGGGAATTGGTTTCAGCCCCAGCATTTT | CASTSGNWFQPQHF | TRBJ1-5 | TRBV6-6 | NA | NA
TGTGCCAGCAGCTTAGCCGCTGAACTGGGCTACACCTTC | CASSLAAELGYTF | TRBJ1-2 | TRBV7-6 | NA | NA
TGCAGTGCTAGTAATCCGTCTTCTACCTATGGCTACACCTTC | CSASNPSSTYGYTF | TRBJ1-2 | TRBV20-1 | NA | once
TGTGCCAGCAGCCTACGCGAGTACAATGAGCAGTTCTTC | CASSLREYNEQFF | TRBJ2-1 | TRBV11-2 | NA | NA
TGTGCCAGCAGATCTTATTTACCCCGGACAGAGCGGAACTATGGCTACACCTTC | CASRSYLPRTERNYGYTF | TRBJ1-2 | TRBV27 | NA | NA
TGTGCCAGCGGGGAGGGCTACCAAGAGACCCAGTACTTC | CASGEGYQETQYF | TRBJ2-5 | TRBV2 | TRBD2 | NA
TGTGCCAGCAGCCAACAGGGGGCGGCCAACGTCCTGACTTTC | CASSQQGAANVLTF | TRBJ2-6 | TRBV3-1/TRBV3-2 | TRBD1 | NA
TGTGCCAGCAGCTCACTAGCGGGAGGGCCGCAAGCCAAAAACATTCAGTACTTC | CASSSLAGGPQAKNIQYF | TRBJ2-4 | TRBV7-9 | TRBD2 | NA
TGTGCCAGCAGGCAGGGACTAGCAAGGTCCTACGAGCAGTACTTC | CASRQGLARSYEQYF | TRBJ2-7 | TRBV27 | TRBD2 | NA
TGTGCCATCAGTGCGAACAGGGCCTACGAGCAGTACTTC | CAISANRAYEQYF | TRBJ2-7 | TRBV10-3 | NA | NA
TGTGCCAGCAGCTTAGCGGTAGGGGCCTACGAGCAGTACTTC | CASSLAVGAYEQYF | TRBJ2-7 | TRBV7-2 | NA | NA
TGTGCCAGCAGTTACTCGGGCAGGGGTGAGACCCAGTACTTC | CASSYSGRGETQYF | TRBJ2-5 | TRBV6-5 | NA | once
TGTGCTAGTGGTTTGCCTCCTGGGACAGGGGCCACTGAAGCTTTCTTT | CASGLPPGTGATEAFF | TRBJ1-1 | TRBV12-5 | TRBD1 | NA
TGTGCCAGCAGTGACAGGGTGTTAAACTATGGCTACACCTTC | CASSDRVLNYGYTF | TRBJ1-2 | TRBV2 | NA | NA
TGTGCCAGTAGTATGGCCAGGGCGATCATTAATGAAAAACTGTTTTTT | CASSMARAIINEKLFF | TRBJ1-4 | TRBV19 | NA | NA
TGTGCCATCATGCCGGGACTAGCGGGAGGTCTTTCATCGCGCACCGGGGAGCTGTTTTTT | CAIMPGLAGGLSSRTGELFF | TRBJ2-2 | TRBV10-3 | TRBD2 | NA
TGTGCCAGCAGTCCCCGGGGCTACGAGCAGTACTTC | CASSPRGYEQYF | TRBJ2-7 | TRBV14 | NA | NA
TGTGCCAGCAGCCTGACAGGGGCGAACACTGAAGCTTTCTTT | CASSLTGANTEAFF | TRBJ1-1 | TRBV7-9 | TRBD1 | NA